This T cell receptor beta chain was sequenced for a study of cytomegalovirus exposure and HLA in healthy donors. Across the study: It was reported in a later analysis that the 90 to 150 validation repertoires used the same platform as the approximately 620 first-cohort repertoires. Notes on the study in general: Specific recognition of CMV antigens was confirmed in vitro for a few chains (all CMV-associated). The study designated 164 TCR beta chains cytomegalovirus-associated. There were some public TCRs occurring in many donors, but most TCR sequences were rare.

Measured with immunoSEQ multiplex PCR; TCRdb has only the in-frame clones, and not every one. This table holds a few hundred thousand clones, roughly nine tenths found once. A note on this clone: As yet, its antigen is unknown.

The CDR3 contains 15 residues. Germline lookup yields CDR1 SGHDN and CDR2 FVKESK. V shed 3 bases and J shed 0 bases, with 10 bases lying between them. The sequencing sample was made of PBMCs. The V and J genes are TRBV14 and TRBJ2-3, with D perhaps assigned TRBD1 or TRBD2 (5 bases each). The origin of this receptor is a man younger than 30 in good health and CMV-seropositive. CDR3 protein: CASSQGRTSTDTQYF. In DNA form, the CDR3 reads TGTGCCAGCAGCCAGGGACGGACGAGCACAGATACGCAGTATTTT.